These T cell receptor beta chains were read from a single sample in a study of response to subunit inactivated influenza vaccine. TCRdb independently ran MiXCR on the RT-PCR reads; one entry per CDR3 protein. This sample has 150,000 to 200,000 distinct CDR3 sequences, with about 10% found just once. The sequencing used CD8+ T cells sorted from PBMCs, collected about 23 months after vaccination. The source of these receptors is a man aged 50-75 years who received an inactivated influenza vaccine. CDR3s include the opening cysteine and the closing phenylalanine or tryptophan. A D gene is named only where the DNA matches it firmly. Clone sizes are given selectively: once, few, many, or a class where the clone is expanded.

V	size	J	D	DNA	CDR3
TRBV28	NA	TRBJ2-7	NA	TGTGCCAGCAGTTTCGGGGGAGTCAACGAGCAGTACTTC	CASSFGGVNEQYF
TRBV3-1	NA	TRBJ2-7	TRBD2	TGTGCCAGCAGGATAGGACTAGCGGGAACGTACGAGCAGTACTTC	CASRIGLAGTYEQYF
TRBV28	NA	TRBJ2-3	NA	TGTGCCATCGGCCCCGGGTGGGATACGCAGTATTTT	CAIGPGWDTQYF
TRBV29-1	NA	TRBJ2-1	NA	TGCAGCGTTGAGCTGGGTTCGAGCTCTGAGCAGTTCTTC	CSVELGSSSEQFF
TRBV11-1	many	TRBJ2-2	NA	TGTGCCAGCAGCCCACCTCGGGGCAGGACCTCGAACACCGGGGAGCTGTTTTTT	CASSPPRGRTSNTGELFF
TRBV20-1	few	TRBJ2-7	TRBD1	TGCAGTGCTAGACGACGGGACAGGGGAGTTCACGAGCAGTACTTC	CSARRRDRGVHEQYF
TRBV5-5	NA	TRBJ2-7	NA	TGTGCCAGCAGCTTCCCGACGGTGAGGTCCTACGAGCAGTACTTC	CASSFPTVRSYEQYF
TRBV9	few	TRBJ2-3	NA	TGTGCCAGCAGCGTGGGGGCGGGAACCACAGATACGCAGTATTTT	CASSVGAGTTDTQYF
TRBV7-9	NA	TRBJ2-1	NA	TGTGCCAGCAGCTTATTTCCCAGCTCCTACAATGAGCAGTTCTTC	CASSLFPSSYNEQFF
TRBV12-3/TRBV12-4	NA	TRBJ1-1	TRBD1	TGTGCCAGCAGTCGACAGGGGGAGATCACTGAAGCTTTCTTT	CASSRQGEITEAFF
TRBV9	few	TRBJ2-7	NA	TGTGCCAGCAGCGCTGGGACATTTAAGGGCGAGCAGTACTTC	CASSAGTFKGEQYF
TRBV23-1	once	TRBJ2-3	NA	TGCGCCAGCAGACCGAGGAGAACGGGACAAATAGGCACAGATACGCAGTATTTT	CASRPRRTGQIGTDTQYF
TRBV3-1	few	TRBJ1-2	NA	TGTGCCAGCAGCCAATACACGGGCATCGACTATGGCTACACCTTC	CASSQYTGIDYGYTF
TRBV7-9	NA	TRBJ2-4	NA	TGTGCCAGCAGCTTAACGGTAGGCGCCACGGGAACCATTCAGTACTTC	CASSLTVGATGTIQYF
TRBV27	few	TRBJ2-3	TRBD2	TGTGCCAGCAGGGGACTAGCGGGAATTATCACAGATACGCAGTATTTT	CASRGLAGIITDTQYF
TRBV12-3/TRBV12-4	NA	TRBJ2-7	TRBD1	TGTGCCAGCAGCCTTGGACAGGGGAGAATTTACGAGCAGTACTTC	CASSLGQGRIYEQYF
TRBV6-5	NA	TRBJ2-5	TRBD1	TGTGCCAGCAGTACCGAAGGACAGGGGGCTCTATCTGAAGAGACCCAGTACTTC	CASSTEGQGALSEETQYF
TRBV29-1	many	TRBJ2-3	NA	TGCAGCGTTGTATCAGACCGCACAGATACGCAGTATTTT	CSVVSDRTDTQYF
TRBV4-1	many	TRBJ1-2	NA	TGCGCCAGCAGCCAAGTAGGGCTCTATGGCTACACCTTC	CASSQVGLYGYTF
TRBV5-1	many	TRBJ1-5	NA	TGCGCCAGCAGCTTGAACGGAAATAGCAATCAGCCCCAGCATTTT	CASSLNGNSNQPQHF
TRBV6-5	NA	TRBJ1-6	NA	TGTGCCAGCAGTTACAGTCAGGGGTCGGACTCACCCCTCCACTTT	CASSYSQGSDSPLHF
TRBV24-1	NA	TRBJ2-2	NA	TGTGCCACCCTAGACGGAAACACCGGGGAGCTGTTTTTT	CATLDGNTGELFF
TRBV20-1	NA	TRBJ2-7	TRBD2	TGCAGTGCTAGTTGGGGACTAGCTTACGAGCAGTACTTC	CSASWGLAYEQYF
TRBV9	NA	TRBJ2-7	NA	TGTGCCAGCAGCTCCAGCGCACAGGCCGCAAACTACGAGCAGTACTTC	CASSSSAQAANYEQYF
TRBV15	NA	TRBJ2-7	NA	TGTGCCACCAGCAGAGAAATAACGAACGAGCAGTACTTC	CATSREITNEQYF
TRBV12-3/TRBV12-4	many	TRBJ2-7	TRBD1	TGTGCCAGCAGTCCACAGGGGGCGCGTTTCGAGCAGTACTTC	CASSPQGARFEQYF
TRBV27	few	TRBJ2-7	TRBD1	TGTGCCAGCAGTTTACCGGGACAGGGGATCGGGTCCTACGAGCAGTACTTC	CASSLPGQGIGSYEQYF
TRBV7-6	NA	TRBJ2-6	NA	TGTGCCAGCAGCTTGGGGGGACGTCCTTCTTGGGCCAACGTCCTGACTTTC	CASSLGGRPSWANVLTF
TRBV20-1	NA	TRBJ2-7	TRBD1	TGCAGTGCACATCCGGGACAGGGGACGTTAGAGCAGTACTTC	CSAHPGQGTLEQYF
TRBV20-1	NA	TRBJ2-3	TRBD2	TGCAGTGCTACCGGGAGGTATACAGACAGACACACAGATACGCAGTATTTT	CSATGRYTDRHTDTQYF
TRBV24-1	NA	TRBJ2-3	TRBD1	TGTGCCACCGCCGACGGACAGGGGGCCTGGGGCACAGATACGCAGTATTTT	CATADGQGAWGTDTQYF
TRBV7-9	many	TRBJ1-1	TRBD1	TGTGCCAGCACCTTTACCAGGGGGGACACTGAAGCTTTCTTT	CASTFTRGDTEAFF
TRBV7-8	few	TRBJ2-7	NA	TGTGCCAGCAGCTTAGCGCAGCGGCCCTACGAGCAGTACTTC	CASSLAQRPYEQYF
TRBV27	many	TRBJ2-5	NA	TGTGCCAGCAGTCCACAGATAGCAGACCAAGAGACCCAGTACTTC	CASSPQIADQETQYF
TRBV2	few	TRBJ2-5	TRBD1	TGTGCCAGCAGCTGGACAGGGGGAGAACAAGAGACCCAGTACTTC	CASSWTGGEQETQYF
TRBV4-1	NA	TRBJ1-2	NA	TGCGCCAGCAGCCAAGATCACAACTATGGCTACACCTTC	CASSQDHNYGYTF
TRBV10-3	few	TRBJ2-6	NA	TGTGCCATCAGTGACCCCTTTTTACAGGGATCTGGGGCCAACGTCCTGACTTTC	CAISDPFLQGSGANVLTF
TRBV6-2/TRBV6-3	few	TRBJ2-1	NA	TGTGCCAGCAGTTACTCGGAGGGGAGTGGCAATGATGAGCAGTTCTTC	CASSYSEGSGNDEQFF
TRBV19	few	TRBJ2-4	NA	TGTGCCAGTAGTGACGACTTGATACTAGCCAAAAACATTCAGTACTTC	CASSDDLILAKNIQYF
TRBV11-3	NA	TRBJ2-3	NA	TGTGCCAGCAGCTTTGGAATGGATACAGATACGCAGTATTTT	CASSFGMDTDTQYF
TRBV9	few	TRBJ1-2	NA	TGTGCCAGCGGACAGCCTAACTATGGCTACACCTTC	CASGQPNYGYTF
TRBV3-1	many	TRBJ2-5	NA	TGTGCCAGCAGCCAAGATCCCCTAACCAACAGGGAGGGTCCACAAGAGACCCAGTACTTC	CASSQDPLTNREGPQETQYF
TRBV14	many	TRBJ2-2	NA	TGTGCCAGCAGCCAAGAGGACTCCCCCGGGGAGCTGTTTTTT	CASSQEDSPGELFF
TRBV20-1	NA	TRBJ1-5	NA	TGCAGTGCTAGAGATGGGTTTAGTAGCAATCAGCCCCAGCATTTT	CSARDGFSSNQPQHF
TRBV12-3/TRBV12-4	many	TRBJ1-1	TRBD1	TGTGCCAGCAGCCTGGACAGGGTCGATGGAGCTTTCTTT	CASSLDRVDGAFF
TRBV20-1	NA	TRBJ1-1	NA	TGCAGTGCTCCCGATGGCACTGAAGCTTTCTTT	CSAPDGTEAFF
TRBV27	few	TRBJ2-3	NA	TGTGCCAGCAGTTTAGGGGCTAGTACAGATACGCAGTATTTT	CASSLGASTDTQYF
TRBV9	few	TRBJ2-2	TRBD2	TGTGCCAGCAGCGTAGGCCTAGCGGGAGTTGCCGGGGAGCTGTTTTTT	CASSVGLAGVAGELFF
TRBV11-2	NA	TRBJ2-1	NA	TGTGCCACCGGGAATGAGCAGTTCTTC	CATGNEQFF
TRBV7-9	NA	TRBJ1-2	NA	TGTGCCAGCAGCTTAGGGGTACAGGACAACTATGGCTACACCTTC	CASSLGVQDNYGYTF
TRBV5-1	few	TRBJ2-5	TRBD2	TGCGCCAGCAGCTTCTCTAGCGGGAGTGAGACCCAGTACTTC	CASSFSSGSETQYF
TRBV6-1	few	TRBJ1-3	NA	TGTGCCAGCAGTGAACAGGGTTCCTCTGGAAACACCATATATTTT	CASSEQGSSGNTIYF
TRBV4-1	few	TRBJ1-2	TRBD1	TGCGCCAGCAGCCAGCACACAGGGGTGGGCTATGGCTACACCTTC	CASSQHTGVGYGYTF
TRBV6-1	few	TRBJ2-2	TRBD2	TGTGCCAGCAGTGACGGGCTAGCGGTAACGAACACCGGGGAGCTGTTTTTT	CASSDGLAVTNTGELFF
TRBV29-1	few	TRBJ2-3	TRBD2	TGCAGCGTTGAAGCCGGGACTAGTACAGATACGCAGTATTTT	CSVEAGTSTDTQYF
TRBV7-9	many	TRBJ1-2	TRBD1	TGTGCCAGCAGCTTGGGGCAGGGGGAGCTTGGCTACACCTTC	CASSLGQGELGYTF